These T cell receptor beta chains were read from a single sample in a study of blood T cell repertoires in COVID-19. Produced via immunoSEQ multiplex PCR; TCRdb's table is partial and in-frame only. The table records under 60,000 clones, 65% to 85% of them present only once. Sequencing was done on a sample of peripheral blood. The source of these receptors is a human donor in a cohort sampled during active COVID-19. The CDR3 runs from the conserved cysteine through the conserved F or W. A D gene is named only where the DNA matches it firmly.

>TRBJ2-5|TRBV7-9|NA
CASSLEGLQETQYF
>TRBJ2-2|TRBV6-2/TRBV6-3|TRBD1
CASSDRGFLAGELFF
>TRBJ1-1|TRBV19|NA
CASSISPNTEAFF
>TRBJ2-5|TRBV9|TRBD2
CASSFGGAPLETQYF
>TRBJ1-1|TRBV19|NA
CASLTGYTEAFF
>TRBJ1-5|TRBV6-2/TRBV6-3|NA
CASSSWRGFGTNQPQHF
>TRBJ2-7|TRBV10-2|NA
CASSAGGLSLTYEQYF
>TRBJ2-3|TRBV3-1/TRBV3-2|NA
CASSQEGEADTQYF
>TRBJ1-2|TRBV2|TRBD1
CASSSPPGQGSGYTF
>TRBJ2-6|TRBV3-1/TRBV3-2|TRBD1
CASSHGQGSGANVLTF
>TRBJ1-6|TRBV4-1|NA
CASSQGLYNSPLHF
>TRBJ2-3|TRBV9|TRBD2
CASSPSGSFSDTQYF
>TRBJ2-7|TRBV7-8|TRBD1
CASSLPGTGYEQYF
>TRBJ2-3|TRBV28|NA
CASSYPEATDTQYF
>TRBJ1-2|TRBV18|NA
CASSLDSPYGYTF
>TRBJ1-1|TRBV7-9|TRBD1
CASSSDRDRGRGTEAFF
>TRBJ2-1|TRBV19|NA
CASSISDNEQFF
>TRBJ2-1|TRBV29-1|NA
CSVDQITYNEQFF
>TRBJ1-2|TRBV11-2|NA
CASSPRTDANYGYTF
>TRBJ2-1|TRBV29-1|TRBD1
CSARTGPSYNEQFF
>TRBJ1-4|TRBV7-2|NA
CASSLGGFYEKLFF
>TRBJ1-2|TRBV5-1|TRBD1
CASSGGQGSGTNYGYTF
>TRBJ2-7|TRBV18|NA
CASSPPSGRHEQYF
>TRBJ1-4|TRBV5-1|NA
CASSPGQNSPGNEKLFF
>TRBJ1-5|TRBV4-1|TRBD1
CASSQGTGNQPQHF
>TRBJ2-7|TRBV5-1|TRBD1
CASSFTRTGPTYEQYF
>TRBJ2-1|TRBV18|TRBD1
CASSILTGEYNEQFF
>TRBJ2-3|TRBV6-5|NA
CASRRVSVSTDTQYF
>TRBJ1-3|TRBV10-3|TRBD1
CAITLTRGYSGNTIYF
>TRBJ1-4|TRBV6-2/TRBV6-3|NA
CASSYSETVNEKLFF
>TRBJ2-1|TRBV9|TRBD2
CASSVSASGGDYEQFF
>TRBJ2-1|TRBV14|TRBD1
CASSQRTGALYNEQFF
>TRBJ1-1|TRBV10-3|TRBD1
CAISTDRENTEAFF
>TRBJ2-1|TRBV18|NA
CASSPPTGSRYNEQFF
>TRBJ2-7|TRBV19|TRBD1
CATSYRGQTSYEQYF
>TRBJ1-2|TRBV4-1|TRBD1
CASSQASGQNYGYTF
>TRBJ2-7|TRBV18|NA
CASSPQGDEQYF
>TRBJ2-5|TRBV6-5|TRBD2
CASSSSSGGETQYF
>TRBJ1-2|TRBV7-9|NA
CASSPPGNYGYTF
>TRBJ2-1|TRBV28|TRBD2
CASSPPGLAGRLLDEQFF
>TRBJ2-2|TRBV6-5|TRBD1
CASSFPSGDSYGELFF
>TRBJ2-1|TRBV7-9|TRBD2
CARVGTSVMITYNEQFF
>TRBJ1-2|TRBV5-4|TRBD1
CASSGGDSAFYGYTF
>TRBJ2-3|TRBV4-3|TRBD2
CASSQISGGADTQYF